These T cell receptor beta chains were read from a single sample in a study of T cell responses to AZD1222 COVID-19 vaccine. Profiled with immunoSEQ multiplex PCR; TCRdb holds only in-frame clones, not every one. The table lists about 170,000 clones, approximately 92% of them singletons. The sample in question was peripheral blood, obtained on day 0 of AZD1222 vaccination. The receptors were sampled from an adult in good health. The CDR3 runs from the conserved cysteine through the conserved F or W. A D gene is named only where the DNA matches it firmly. Not all rows give a size; the values are once, few, many and, for expanded clones, a class.

j_gene: TRBJ2-1
v_gene: TRBV6-6
d_gene: TRBD2
abundance: -
CDR3nt: TGTGCCAGCAGTTTCATGGGAGCGGGGGGGCTGGGTGAGCAGTTCTTC
CDR3aa: CASSFMGAGGLGEQFF

j_gene: TRBJ1-1
v_gene: TRBV19
d_gene: TRBD1
abundance: once
CDR3nt: TGTGCCAGTAAAGGGGCCCTTGGGACAGCGAACACTGAAGCTTTCTTT
CDR3aa: CASKGALGTANTEAFF

j_gene: TRBJ1-1
v_gene: TRBV6-5
d_gene: -
abundance: -
CDR3nt: TGTGCCAGCAGTCCCAGGACACCTAACACTGAAGCTTTCTTT
CDR3aa: CASSPRTPNTEAFF

j_gene: TRBJ1-2
v_gene: TRBV18
d_gene: -
abundance: -
CDR3nt: TGTGCCAGCTCACCGGGATTGGCAGGGGCTTATGGCTACACCTTC
CDR3aa: CASSPGLAGAYGYTF

j_gene: TRBJ2-1
v_gene: TRBV2
d_gene: -
abundance: -
CDR3nt: TGTGCCAGCAGTGAAGTTGGCACGGAAACGGAGATCTTC
CDR3aa: CASSEVGTETEIF

j_gene: TRBJ1-3
v_gene: TRBV24-1
d_gene: -
abundance: -
CDR3nt: TGTGCCACCAGTGATTGGGAGGGGCTTCAAAACACCATATATTTT
CDR3aa: CATSDWEGLQNTIYF

j_gene: TRBJ2-7
v_gene: TRBV4-3
d_gene: TRBD1
abundance: -
CDR3nt: TGCGCCAGCAGCCAGGGACAGACCTACGAGCAGTACTTC
CDR3aa: CASSQGQTYEQYF

j_gene: TRBJ2-1
v_gene: TRBV13
d_gene: -
abundance: -
CDR3nt: TGTGCCAGCAGCTTAGTGCAGGGTATCGGTGAGCAGTTCTTC
CDR3aa: CASSLVQGIGEQFF

j_gene: TRBJ1-1
v_gene: TRBV5-1
d_gene: -
abundance: -
CDR3nt: TGCGCCAGCAGCTTGGCCGGCGGCCTGAACACTGAAGCTTTCTTT
CDR3aa: CASSLAGGLNTEAFF

j_gene: TRBJ2-2
v_gene: TRBV28
d_gene: TRBD2
abundance: -
CDR3nt: TGTGCCACCCTTGACGGGAGGCGGATCACCGGGGAGCTGTTTTTT
CDR3aa: CATLDGRRITGELFF

j_gene: TRBJ2-2
v_gene: TRBV4-3
d_gene: TRBD1
abundance: once
CDR3nt: TGCGCCAGCAGCCAACAGGGACAGCTAAACACCGGGGAGCTGTTTTTT
CDR3aa: CASSQQGQLNTGELFF

j_gene: TRBJ1-2
v_gene: TRBV19
d_gene: -
abundance: -
CDR3nt: TGTGCCAGTAGTATTGTAGGGAGGCACGGCTACACCTTC
CDR3aa: CASSIVGRHGYTF

j_gene: TRBJ2-7
v_gene: TRBV7-2
d_gene: -
abundance: -
CDR3nt: TGTGCCAGCGGGGACCGGAACTCCTACGAGCAGTACTTC
CDR3aa: CASGDRNSYEQYF

j_gene: TRBJ2-3
v_gene: TRBV6-2/TRBV6-3
d_gene: -
abundance: -
CDR3nt: TGTGCCAGCAGTTACTCGGGAGATATGCAGTATTTT
CDR3aa: CASSYSGDMQYF

j_gene: TRBJ2-7
v_gene: TRBV7-2
d_gene: -
abundance: -
CDR3nt: TGTGCCAGCAGCCCCGTGACCTACGAGCAGTACTTC
CDR3aa: CASSPVTYEQYF

j_gene: TRBJ2-1
v_gene: TRBV6-6
d_gene: -
abundance: -
CDR3nt: TGTGCCACCGGGGGTCGGGTTGAGCAGTTCTTC
CDR3aa: CATGGRVEQFF

j_gene: TRBJ1-6
v_gene: TRBV11-2
d_gene: -
abundance: -
CDR3nt: TGTGCCAGCAGCCTCGGCGTGTGGAATTCACCCCTCCACTTT
CDR3aa: CASSLGVWNSPLHF

j_gene: TRBJ1-2
v_gene: TRBV19
d_gene: -
abundance: -
CDR3nt: TGTGCCAGTAGTATTTGGGGGTATGGCTACACCTTC
CDR3aa: CASSIWGYGYTF

j_gene: TRBJ2-7
v_gene: TRBV6-6
d_gene: TRBD2
abundance: -
CDR3nt: TGTGCCAGCAGTCCCGTTAGCGGGAGACCCCTCTACGAGCAGTACTTC
CDR3aa: CASSPVSGRPLYEQYF

j_gene: TRBJ1-5
v_gene: TRBV6-5
d_gene: -
abundance: -
CDR3nt: TGTGCCAGCAGTTACAGGGGTCCTCTTTATCCCCAGCATTTT
CDR3aa: CASSYRGPLYPQHF

j_gene: TRBJ2-7
v_gene: TRBV4-1
d_gene: -
abundance: -
CDR3nt: TGCGCCAGCAGCCAAGGGGTGCTCCTCTACGAGCAGTACTTC
CDR3aa: CASSQGVLLYEQYF

j_gene: TRBJ1-2
v_gene: TRBV5-1
d_gene: -
abundance: -
CDR3nt: TGCGCCAGCAGCCCGGACGGATCCGTTTACTATGGCTACACCTTC
CDR3aa: CASSPDGSVYYGYTF

j_gene: TRBJ2-4
v_gene: TRBV5-1
d_gene: TRBD1
abundance: -
CDR3nt: TGCGCCAGCAGCCCACCCCTCGGGGACAGCAAAAACATTCAGTACTTC
CDR3aa: CASSPPLGDSKNIQYF

j_gene: TRBJ2-2
v_gene: TRBV11-2
d_gene: TRBD1
abundance: -
CDR3nt: TGTGCCAGCAGCGCCGCCCCGGGACAGGGACGCACCGGGGAGCTGTTTTTT
CDR3aa: CASSAAPGQGRTGELFF

j_gene: TRBJ1-2
v_gene: TRBV6-5
d_gene: -
abundance: few
CDR3nt: TGTGCCAGCACCAGAGGCTATGGCTACACCTTC
CDR3aa: CASTRGYGYTF

j_gene: TRBJ2-3
v_gene: TRBV11-2
d_gene: TRBD2
abundance: -
CDR3nt: TGTGCCAGCAGCTCACCGCGCGGACTAGCGGGGAAATATGCAGATACGCAGTATTTT
CDR3aa: CASSSPRGLAGKYADTQYF

j_gene: TRBJ1-1
v_gene: TRBV13
d_gene: -
abundance: -
CDR3nt: TGTGCCAGCAGCTTAGGCCATCGGGGCGCTGAAGCTTTCTTT
CDR3aa: CASSLGHRGAEAFF